The 14 T cell receptor beta chains below come from one sample, sequenced in a study of response to subunit inactivated influenza vaccine. TCRdb re-called the RT-PCR reads with MiXCR, one entry per CDR3 protein. The data show 500,000 to 550,000 distinct CDR3 sequences, 7.6% seen once. This material consisted of PBMCs from blood, taken roughly 24 months after vaccination. These receptors were obtained from a man aged 50 to 69 who received an inactivated influenza vaccine.

The genes are TRBV28 and TRBJ2-1; 9 positions match TRBD1. Germline loops: CDR1 MDHEN, CDR2 SYDVKM. V gave up 6 bases and J gave up 6 bases; unmatched junction bases: 9. The CDR3 loop spans 15 amino acids. The CDR3 DNA reads as TGTGCCAGCAGAGTCGGGACAGGGATTATCAATGAGCAGTTCTTC. This encodes CASRVGTGIINEQFF.

In its sample, this clonotype was seen a few times. The V gene is TRBV5-6, the J gene TRBJ2-5; 10 bases match TRBD1. The CDR3 loop spans 15 amino acids. J was trimmed by 4 bases and V by 4 bases; bases with no gene match: 7. The germline V gene has CDR1 SGHDT and CDR2 YYEEEE. CDR3 sequence reads: CASSGTTGGLETQYF. CDR3 DNA sequence: TGTGCCAGCAGCGGCACGACAGGGGGCTTAGAGACCCAGTACTTC.

The sample holds a few counts of this clonotype. The CDR3 sequence: CASSLLGTSGSTQETQYF. As DNA, the CDR3 is TGTGCCAGCAGCCTTCTTGGGACTAGCGGGAGCACACAAGAGACCCAGTACTTC. The chain links TRBV14 to TRBJ2-5, with 14 bases identical to TRBD2. Trimming removed 4 bases from V and 2 bases from J; junction bases left unmatched: 9. The CDR3 spans 18 residues. CDR1 SGHDN and CDR2 FVKESK come from the germline V gene.

The chain joins TRBV25-1 to TRBJ1-2, with D possibly being TRBD1 (5 bases). Per the germline V gene, CDR1 is MGHDK and CDR2 is SYGVNS. This CDR3 has 14 residues. Trimming pared 1 base from V and 0 bases from J, leaving 6 bases between. CDR3 amino acids: CASSELGANYGYTF. CDR3 sequence (DNA): TGTGCCAGCAGTGAATTGGGGGCTAACTATGGCTACACCTTC.

This clonotype showed up many times. The J gene is TRBJ2-7, the V gene TRBV28; D might be TRBD2 (5 bases). The CDR3 loop spans 12 amino acids. Germline V gene data show CDR1 as MDHEN and CDR2 as SYDVKM. V dropped 6 bases and J dropped 2 bases, with 8 bases sitting between them. The CDR3 loop reads CASRSGTYEQYF. The CDR3 bases are TGTGCCAGCAGGTCCGGGACCTACGAGCAGTACTTC.

The chain is built from TRBV4-2 and TRBJ1-4; no firm D call. Germline loops: CDR1 LGHNA, CDR2 YNFKEQ. The CDR3 loop spans 16 amino acids. Trimming took 0 bases from V and 0 from J, leaving 8 bases between them. CDR3 DNA: TGTGCCAGCAGCCAAGATTCCAGCTCAACTAATGAAAAACTGTTTTTT. It codes for CASSQDSSSTNEKLFF.

This clonotype was found a few times. The chain has TRBV27 and TRBJ2-7; no firm D call. V lost 3 bases to trimming and J lost 3 bases, with 12 bases between them. CDR3 length equals 14 residues. The germline V gene encodes CDR1 MNHEY and CDR2 SMNVEV (reference sequence). CDR3 nucleotides: TGTGCCAGCAGTTTTGGGCAGGCTATCTACGAGCAGTACTTC. Translating gives CASSFGQAIYEQYF.

J is TRBJ1-5 and V is TRBV6-2 or TRBV6-3, with D possibly matching TRBD1 (5 bases). Germline V gene sequence: CDR1 MNHEY, CDR2 SVGEGT. The CDR3 is 17 residues long. V was cut by 5 bases and J by 2 bases, with 19 bases left in between. CDR3 nucleotide sequence: TGTGCCAGCAGTCCTACAGGCCCGTTGCGGCGCAATCAGCCCCAGCATTTT. This codes for CASSPTGPLRRNQPQHF.

The chain couples TRBV18 to TRBJ1-1; D ambiguous. Germline CDR1 is KGHSH and CDR2 is LQKENI. Trimming took off 3 bases at V and 1 base at J, with 6 bases between the two ends. The CDR3 totals 13 residues. The CDR3 DNA reads as TGTGCCAGCTCACCCAACCCGAACACTGAAGCTTTCTTT. Its protein is CASSPNPNTEAFF.

CDR3 residues: CSVDLGAKRGYTF. The CDR3, as DNA: TGCAGCGTTGATCTGGGGGCTAAACGTGGCTACACCTTC. The chain recombines TRBV29-1 with TRBJ1-2, with D perhaps TRBD1 (6 bases). With 3 bases removed from V and 7 bases from J, the gap between germline ends came to 15 bases. Germline assignment: CDR1 SQVTM and CDR2 ANQGSEA. There are 13 residues in the CDR3.

At least ten counts were recorded for this clonotype. This sequence joins TRBV6-2 or TRBV6-3 and TRBJ2-4, with TRBD1 identical over 7 bases. The CDR3 is 17 residues long. Germline lookup yields CDR1 MNHEY and CDR2 SVGEGT. Trimming cost V 6 bases and J 3 bases; bases outside gene matches: 14. Here the CDR3 reads CASSPLRQGRGKNIQYF. The DNA for the CDR3 is TGTGCCAGCAGCCCTCTTAGACAGGGTAGAGGCAAAAACATTCAGTACTTC.

This clonotype was detected a few times. The V gene is TRBV5-6, the J gene TRBJ2-5; 12 positions agree with TRBD2. Germline V CDR1 and CDR2: SGHDT, YYEEEE. J lost 3 bases, V lost 4 bases, and 7 bases had no gene match. The CDR3 has 16 residues. The CDR3 spells CASSTRLAGAKETQYF. CDR3 nucleotides: TGTGCCAGCAGCACCAGACTAGCGGGGGCGAAAGAGACCCAGTACTTC.

There are a few counts of this clonotype. The chain recombines TRBV4-1 with TRBJ2-7; the D gene is possibly TRBD2 (6 bases). CDR3 length: 13 residues. Trimming removed 3 bases from V and 9 bases from J, with 15 bases in between. CDR1 and CDR2 (germline): MGHRA, YSYEKL. Here the CDR3 reads CASSQEGYGGQYF. The CDR3 DNA reads as TGCGCCAGCAGCCAGGAGGGTTACGGAGGGCAGTACTTC.

V usage is TRBV7-8 and J usage is TRBJ2-1, with 7 bases fitting TRBD1. CDR3 size: 19 residues. Germline V gives CDR1 SGHVS, CDR2 FQNEAQ. With V trimmed by 3 bases and J by 0 bases, 14 bases remained unmatched. DNA for the CDR3: TGTGCCAGCAGCTTTCAGCGGAGGACAGGAGTGTCCTCCTACAATGAGCAGTTCTTC. Translation: CASSFQRRTGVSSYNEQFF. The full variable domain, with the rest looked up from reference TRBV7-8 and TRBJ2-1, is GAGVSQSPRYKVAKRGQDVALRCDPISGHVSLFWYQQALGQGPEFLTYFQNEAQLDKSGLPSDRFFAERPEGSVSTLKIQRTQQEDSAVYLCASSFQRRTGVSSYNEQFFGPGTRLTVL.